Listed below are T cell receptor beta chains from one sample, sequenced in a study of blood T cell repertoires in COVID-19. TCRdb keeps only in-frame clones here, not all; method: immunoSEQ multiplex PCR. Of approximately 97,000 clones listed, 75% to 95% are singletons. Input material: peripheral blood. Receptors originate from a man between 18 and 35 years old with acute or convalescent COVID-19. The CDR3 runs from the conserved cysteine through the conserved F or W. The order of the fields is V gene, CDR3 length, D gene, J gene, clone size, CDR3 DNA, CDR3 protein. The D gene is left open where the match is weak. The listing skips clone size in some rows; elsewhere it reads once, few, many or a size class.

v_gene: TRBV27; len: 14; d_gene: NA; j_gene: TRBJ1-2; abundance: NA; CDR3nt: TGTGCCAGCAGTCCCCGGACAGACTTCTATGGCTACACCTTC; CDR3aa: CASSPRTDFYGYTF
v_gene: TRBV5-1; len: 14; d_gene: NA; j_gene: TRBJ2-1; abundance: NA; CDR3nt: TGCGCCAGCAGCCCCCAGGGAGCAGGGGTCGAGCAGTTCTTC; CDR3aa: CASSPQGAGVEQFF
v_gene: TRBV28; len: 20; d_gene: TRBD1; j_gene: TRBJ2-3; abundance: NA; CDR3nt: TGTGCCAGCAGTTTCCCCCAAGGACAGGGGGCAATACTGCCCACAGATACGCAGTATTTT; CDR3aa: CASSFPQGQGAILPTDTQYF
v_gene: TRBV27; len: 13; d_gene: NA; j_gene: TRBJ1-2; abundance: once; CDR3nt: TGTGCCAGCAGTTTTGGGAGGACGAGCGGCTACACCTTC; CDR3aa: CASSFGRTSGYTF
v_gene: TRBV6-1; len: 15; d_gene: NA; j_gene: TRBJ1-4; abundance: once; CDR3nt: TGTGCCAGCAGTGAATTGGGCCGGATCAATGAAAAACTGTTTTTT; CDR3aa: CASSELGRINEKLFF
v_gene: TRBV6-6; len: 16; d_gene: TRBD1; j_gene: TRBJ1-1; abundance: NA; CDR3nt: TGTGCCAGCAACAAACCCGGGACAGGGATGAACACTGAAGCTTTCTTT; CDR3aa: CASNKPGTGMNTEAFF
v_gene: TRBV18; len: 16; d_gene: TRBD1; j_gene: TRBJ1-1; abundance: NA; CDR3nt: TGTGCCAGCTCACCATCCCGACAGGGTCAGGGCACTGAAGCTTTCTTT; CDR3aa: CASSPSRQGQGTEAFF
v_gene: TRBV3-1/TRBV3-2; len: 15; d_gene: TRBD1; j_gene: TRBJ1-5; abundance: NA; CDR3nt: TGTGCCAGCAGTCGACGGACAGGGTTCAATCAGCCCCAGCATTTT; CDR3aa: CASSRRTGFNQPQHF
v_gene: TRBV20-1; len: 14; d_gene: NA; j_gene: TRBJ1-1; abundance: NA; CDR3nt: TGCAGTGCTAGTTTGGGACAAATGAACACTGAAGCTTTCTTT; CDR3aa: CSASLGQMNTEAFF
v_gene: TRBV5-1; len: 15; d_gene: NA; j_gene: TRBJ2-6; abundance: NA; CDR3nt: TGCGCCAGCAGCTTGATGAGGGCCGGGGCCAACGTCCTGACTTTC; CDR3aa: CASSLMRAGANVLTF
v_gene: TRBV29-1; len: 15; d_gene: TRBD1; j_gene: TRBJ2-3; abundance: NA; CDR3nt: TGCAGCGTTGGCAACCGGGACAGGCCCACAGATACGCAGTATTTT; CDR3aa: CSVGNRDRPTDTQYF
v_gene: TRBV7-6; len: 14; d_gene: TRBD1; j_gene: TRBJ1-1; abundance: NA; CDR3nt: TGTGCCAGCAGCTTTACAGGGGGGAACACTGAAGCTTTCTTT; CDR3aa: CASSFTGGNTEAFF
v_gene: TRBV30; len: 11; d_gene: NA; j_gene: TRBJ1-2; abundance: NA; CDR3nt: TGTGCCTGGACTTACGGAGATGGCTACACCTTC; CDR3aa: CAWTYGDGYTF
v_gene: TRBV11-2; len: 16; d_gene: TRBD2; j_gene: TRBJ2-1; abundance: NA; CDR3nt: TGTGCCAGCAGCTACCCTAGCGGGAGGGCTGTGACCGAGCAGTTCTTC; CDR3aa: CASSYPSGRAVTEQFF
v_gene: TRBV5-1; len: 16; d_gene: TRBD1; j_gene: TRBJ2-7; abundance: NA; CDR3nt: TGCGCCAGCAGCTCTTACCGGGACAGGGGGACCTACGAGCAGTACTTC; CDR3aa: CASSSYRDRGTYEQYF
v_gene: TRBV10-3; len: 14; d_gene: NA; j_gene: TRBJ1-4; abundance: NA; CDR3nt: TGTGCCATCAGTGAGTGGTCCACAGCCGAAAAACTGTTTTTT; CDR3aa: CAISEWSTAEKLFF
v_gene: TRBV6-5; len: 12; d_gene: NA; j_gene: TRBJ1-2; abundance: NA; CDR3nt: TGTGCCAGCAGTTACCCAGGTCGTGGCTACACCTTC; CDR3aa: CASSYPGRGYTF
v_gene: TRBV27; len: 13; d_gene: NA; j_gene: TRBJ1-5; abundance: NA; CDR3nt: TGTGCCAGCAGTTTAGCCGGGAGTCAGCCCCAGCATTTT; CDR3aa: CASSLAGSQPQHF
v_gene: TRBV30; len: 13; d_gene: NA; j_gene: TRBJ1-1; abundance: NA; CDR3nt: TGTGCCTGGAGTGTAAGGCAGGGCACTGAAGCTTTCTTT; CDR3aa: CAWSVRQGTEAFF
v_gene: TRBV29-1; len: 11; d_gene: NA; j_gene: TRBJ2-7; abundance: once; CDR3nt: TGCAGCGTTGAAGACGGTCAGGGATATGACTTC; CDR3aa: CSVEDGQGYDF
v_gene: TRBV25-1; len: 13; d_gene: NA; j_gene: TRBJ2-7; abundance: NA; CDR3nt: TGTGCCAGCAGTGACAGGGGCCTGGGGGAGCAGTACTTC; CDR3aa: CASSDRGLGEQYF
v_gene: TRBV3-1/TRBV3-2; len: 14; d_gene: NA; j_gene: TRBJ1-4; abundance: few; CDR3nt: TGTGCCAGCAGCCAGTGGGGGCGAAGTGAAAAACTGTTTTTT; CDR3aa: CASSQWGRSEKLFF
v_gene: TRBV6-5; len: 15; d_gene: TRBD1; j_gene: TRBJ1-5; abundance: few; CDR3nt: TGTGCCAGTGACACCGGGACAGCAAGCAATCAGCCCCAGCATTTT; CDR3aa: CASDTGTASNQPQHF